These 13 T cell receptor beta chains came from one sample sequenced in a study of control samples from healthy donors and cancer patients. The data were produced by immunoSEQ multiplex PCR, yet TCRdb's version contains in-frame clones alone and is incomplete. Recorded for this sample: under 200,000 clones. Sequenced input: blood. The source is a woman aged 25-40 years in good health.

J is TRBJ1-2 and V is TRBV28, with a weak D call TRBD1 (6 bases). This CDR3 is 14 amino acids long. Trimming removed 3 bases from V and 4 bases from J, with 12 bases in between. Germline assignment: CDR1 MDHEN and CDR2 SYDVKM. The CDR3 DNA is TGTGCCAGCAGTTTGCAGGGGCACCTCTATGGCTACACCTTC. It specifies CASSLQGHLYGYTF.

V and J are TRBV5-1 and TRBJ2-7, with D uncertain. V lost 3 bases, J lost 1 base, and 14 bases lay in between. The CDR3 spans 15 residues. CDR1 and CDR2 from the germline V gene are SGHRS and YFSETQ. The CDR3 nucleotides read TGCGCCAGCAGCTCAATACCGGACGGTTCCTACGAGCAGTACTTC. Amino acid sequence: CASSSIPDGSYEQYF.

The chain uses TRBV6-5 and TRBJ1-1; the D is unclear. From germline, CDR1 is MNHEY and CDR2 SVGAGI. The CDR3 spans 13 residues. Trimming removed 4 bases from V and 1 base from J, with 7 bases in between. The CDR3 loop reads CASSLGTNTEAFF. CDR3 DNA sequence: TGTGCCAGCAGTTTGGGCACGAACACTGAAGCTTTCTTT.

This sequence joins TRBV5-1 and TRBJ2-7, with 7 positions matching TRBD1. Germline CDR1 is SGHRS and CDR2 is YFSETQ. CDR3 length equals 14 residues. V was pared by 4 bases and J by 4 bases, with 8 bases of the junction left unmatched. For the CDR3, the DNA is TGCGCCAGCAGCACGGACAGGTCAAGGTACGAGCAGTACTTC. Its translation: CASSTDRSRYEQYF.

This chain joins TRBV5-1 and TRBJ1-3, with a possible D match to TRBD1 (6 bases). Trimming removed 3 bases at V and 0 bases at J, with 22 bases between. The V gene's germline CDR1 is SGHRS and CDR2 YFSETQ. This CDR3 has 19 amino acids. CDR3 sequence: CASSYDYFQGSLSGNTIYF. CDR3 coding DNA: TGCGCCAGCAGCTACGACTATTTTCAGGGGAGCCTCTCTGGAAACACCATATATTTT.

The CDR3 nucleotides read TGTGCCAGCAGTTTATCGTCAGGACAGATGAACACTGAAGCTTTCTTT. It is translated as CASSLSSGQMNTEAFF. This chain joins TRBV27 and TRBJ1-1; tentative D call: TRBD1 (6 bases). CDR3 length: 16 amino acids. CDR1 is MNHEY and CDR2 is SMNVEV in the germline V gene (reference sequence). With 0 bases removed from V and 0 bases from J, the gap between germline ends came to 11 bases.

This chain links TRBV19 with TRBJ1-2; TRBD1 might be the D (6 bases). Deletions cut 10 bases from V and 2 bases from J, with 14 bases between. The germline V gene encodes CDR1 LNHDA and CDR2 SQIVND (reference sequence). The CDR3 sequence is 13 residues long. The CDR3 loop is CATPGRGNYGYTF. DNA of the CDR3: TGTGCCACCCCCGGAAGGGGGAACTATGGCTACACCTTC. The full variable domain, in which reference TRBV19 and TRBJ1-2 provide the parts outside the CDR3, is DGGITQSPKYLFRKEGQNVTLSCEQNLNHDAMYWYRQDPGQGLRLIYYSQIVNDFQKGDIAEGYSVSREKKESFPLTVTSAQKNPTAFYLCATPGRGNYGYTFGSGTRLTVV.

The rearrangement joins TRBV9 to TRBJ1-2, with 10 positions matching TRBD1. Losses at the gene ends were 6 bases for V and 6 bases for J; bases not matched to a gene: 5. CDR1 SGDLS and CDR2 YYNGEE come from the germline V gene. This CDR3 has 13 residues. CDR3 amino acids: CASIGQGGNGYTF. Here the CDR3 DNA reads TGTGCCAGCATCGGACAGGGGGGGAATGGCTACACCTTC.

The V call is TRBV28, the J call TRBJ2-3; TRBD1 is a possible D gene (5 bases). The germline gives CDR1 MDHEN, CDR2 SYDVKM. The CDR3 extends over 16 amino acids. DNA of the CDR3: TGTGCTACCCACCCCCCCATAAGGGTTACAGGAGATACGCAGTATTTT. Translated: CATHPPIRVTGDTQYF.

The chain links TRBV28 to TRBJ1-6; maybe TRBD1 (5 bases). The CDR3 runs to 13 residues. The V end lost 6 bases, the J end lost 9 bases, and 12 bases lay between the germline ends. Germline CDR1 MDHEN, CDR2 SYDVKM. The CDR3: CASRGGVGSPLHF. The CDR3 DNA follows: TGTGCCAGCAGGGGGGGAGTTGGTTCACCCCTCCACTTT.

V and J are TRBV30 and TRBJ2-1; D is perhaps TRBD1 (5 bases). The germline V and J ends were trimmed by 3 bases and 11 bases, with 11 bases remaining between them. The germline gives CDR1 GTSNPN, CDR2 SVGIG (reference sequence). This CDR3 contains 11 residues. DNA of the CDR3: TGTGCCTGGAGCGCTACAGGAAAGCAGTTCTTC. Residues: CAWSATGKQFF.

V and J are TRBV28 and TRBJ1-2; no definite D call. CDR1 is MDHEN and CDR2 is SYDVKM in the germline V gene. CDR3 length: 14 amino acids. Trimming cost V 2 bases and J 5 bases, with 12 bases left between them. The CDR3 DNA sequence: TGTGCCAGCAGTTTAGGTCAGGTCCTGTATGGCTACACCTTC. Its protein is CASSLGQVLYGYTF.

The chain couples TRBV19 to TRBJ1-5; D is unresolved. CDR3 size: 15 residues. Trimming shortened V by 8 bases and J by 2 bases, and 16 bases separated the two germline ends. Germline CDR1 is LNHDA and CDR2 is SQIVND (reference sequence). CDR3 region: CASADPRQGNQPQHF. The CDR3, as DNA: TGTGCCAGTGCGGACCCTCGGCAGGGCAATCAGCCCCAGCATTTT.